These T cell receptor beta chains were read from a single sample in a study of HIV-infected patients and healthy controls. One entry per CDR3 protein, called by TCRdb with MiXCR from the 5' RACE reads. The table records some 10,000 distinct CDR3 sequences, roughly 5.6% of them present only once. The starting material was blood, obtained during antiretroviral therapy. These receptors were obtained from an adult with HIV infection. The donor label of this sample is uncertain. Both conserved end residues are part of each CDR3. The D gene is left open where the match is weak. Clone size is not always given. Where it is, it says once, few, many or a class for expanded clones.

V	J	D	size	CDR3	DNA
TRBV12-3/TRBV12-4	TRBJ1-5	.	.	CASSLQTATNQPQHF	TGTGCCAGCAGTTTACAGACAGCGACCAATCAGCCCCAGCATTTT
TRBV7-2	TRBJ2-1	.	.	CASSLVRGASNEQFF	TGTGCCAGCAGCTTAGTCAGGGGCGCGTCCAATGAGCAGTTCTTC
TRBV20-1	TRBJ1-1	.	many	CSARDHGGGNTEAFF	TGCAGTGCTAGAGATCACGGGGGCGGAAACACTGAAGCTTTCTTT
TRBV14	TRBJ1-3	.	many	CATSPGLSGNTIYF	TGTGCCACCTCTCCAGGACTCTCTGGAAACACCATATATTTT
TRBV6-2/TRBV6-3	TRBJ2-3	TRBD1	.	CASSYPGTGSSDTQYF	TGTGCCAGCAGTTACCCCGGGACAGGGTCGTCCGATACGCAGTATTTT
TRBV30	TRBJ2-3	.	.	CAWNRGRPDTQYF	TGTGCCTGGAACCGAGGGCGCCCAGATACGCAGTATTTT
TRBV2	TRBJ1-1	.	many	CASSESTGRAAFF	TGTGCCAGCAGTGAATCGACGGGGCGTGCGGCTTTCTTT
TRBV3-1	TRBJ1-1	.	medium-sized	CASSSLGVNTEAFF	TGTGCCAGCAGCTCGCTCGGCGTGAACACTGAAGCTTTCTTT
TRBV20-1	TRBJ2-5	TRBD2	few	CSARDRRGAQYF	TGCAGTGCTAGAGACCGTCGGGGGGCCCAGTACTTC
TRBV6-5	TRBJ2-7	TRBD2	many	CASSYERGQTYEQYF	TGTGCCAGCAGTTACGAGCGGGGGCAGACCTACGAGCAGTACTTC
TRBV7-9	TRBJ1-5	TRBD1	.	CASSLEGAHQPQHF	TGTGCCAGCAGCTTAGAGGGGGCCCATCAGCCCCAGCATTTT
TRBV9	TRBJ2-1	.	many	CASSFAGTPVNEQFF	TGTGCCAGCAGCTTCGCCGGGACACCAGTCAATGAGCAGTTCTTC